Each of the 27 T cell receptor beta chains below was sequenced from the same sample in a study of blood T cell repertoires in COVID-19. Repertoires were generated with immunoSEQ multiplex PCR, while TCRdb's copy carries only in-frame clones and drops some. This sample yields a few hundred thousand clones, of which 75% to 90% are seen a single time; 7.1% belongs to the top ten. Sequenced material: peripheral blood. The receptors come from an older woman with COVID-19, enrolled during active disease.

The rearrangement uses TRBV5-1 and TRBJ2-5; D uncertain. Trimming stripped 2 bases from V and 1 base from J, with 6 bases between. The CDR3 has 13 amino acids. The V gene's germline CDR1 is SGHRS and CDR2 YFSETQ. In DNA, the CDR3 is TGCGCCAGCAGCTTATGGCCCCAAGAGACCCAGTACTTC. Its translation is CASSLWPQETQYF.

This chain uses TRBV3-1 (or the pseudogene TRBV3-2) with TRBJ2-5; 7 bases are shared with TRBD2. This CDR3 is 15 amino acids long. The trim removed 2 bases at V and 1 base at J, leaving 4 bases unmatched. The germline CDR1 and CDR2 sequences are LGHDT and YNNKEL (reference sequence). The CDR3 loop reads CASSQRASGQETQYF. CDR3 nucleotides: TGTGCCAGCAGCCAAAGGGCTAGCGGCCAAGAGACCCAGTACTTC.

The rearrangement links TRBV7-3 to TRBJ1-6; D is possibly TRBD1 (6 bases). CDR3 length: 14 amino acids. Looked up from germline, CDR1 is SGHTA and CDR2 is FQGTGA. V lost 1 base to trimming and J lost 9 bases, with 10 bases between them. In DNA form, the CDR3 reads TGTGCCAGCAGCTTAAGACAGGCGGGTTCACCCCTCCACTTT. Protein: CASSLRQAGSPLHF.

The chain links TRBV6-5 to TRBJ1-1, with TRBD1 matching 7 bases. The CDR3 extends over 15 amino acids. After removal of 7 bases from V and 6 bases from J, the junction contained 14 bases not matched to a gene. Germline V gives CDR1 MNHEY, CDR2 SVGAGI. The CDR3 DNA follows: TGTGCCAGCATCCCCGGGGTAGGGGGCGATGCTGAAGCTTTCTTT. This gives the protein CASIPGVGGDAEAFF.

The V call is TRBV6-2 or TRBV6-3, the J call TRBJ2-7; 7 nucleotides agree with TRBD1. Germline CDR1 MNHEY, CDR2 SVGEGT. J gave up 4 bases and V 6 bases, and 12 bases lay outside the gene matches. The length of the CDR3 is 15 residues. The CDR3 here is CASSELDRVAYEQYF. The CDR3 DNA is TGTGCCAGCAGCGAATTAGACAGGGTAGCGTACGAGCAGTACTTC.

The V and J genes are TRBV6-6 and TRBJ1-5, with 8 positions matching TRBD1. The junction had 4 bases not matched to a gene; V was cut back by 7 bases and J by 5 bases. Germline values: CDR1 MNHNY, CDR2 SVGAGI (reference sequence). The CDR3 has 13 residues. For the CDR3, the DNA is TGTGCCAGCACCACAGGGGGTTATCAGCCCCAGCATTTT. Translation gives CASTTGGYQPQHF.

The chain carries TRBV30 and TRBJ1-2, with 8 bases fitting TRBD1. The germline V gene has CDR1 GTSNPN and CDR2 SVGIG (reference sequence). Losses at the gene ends were 4 bases for V and 11 bases for J; bases not matched to a gene: 9. CDR3 size: 12 residues. The CDR3 region is CAWIRSQGAYTF. The DNA for the CDR3 is TGTGCCTGGATCCGATCCCAGGGGGCTTACACCTTC.

The sample holds a few counts of this clone. The chain combines TRBV5-5 with TRBJ2-6, with 9 bases matching TRBD1. The CDR3 has 18 amino acids. Germline trimming cut 4 bases from V and 0 bases from J; bases unmatched to any gene: 8. Per the germline V gene, CDR1 is SGHKS and CDR2 is YYEKEE (reference sequence). The CDR3 sequence is CASSPGGTGLSGANVLTF. CDR3 bases: TGTGCCAGCAGCCCCGGGGGGACAGGGCTCTCTGGGGCCAACGTCCTGACTTTC.

This clone was counted a few times. The chain employs TRBV5-4 and TRBJ2-4; 7 bases map to TRBD1. After removal of 0 bases from V and 8 bases from J, the junction contained 2 bases not matched to a gene. The germline V gene has CDR1 SGHNT and CDR2 YYREEE (reference sequence). The CDR3 extends over 13 amino acids. Here the CDR3 reads CASSLAGGDIQYF. Here the CDR3 DNA reads TGTGCCAGCAGCTTGGCAGGGGGAGACATTCAGTACTTC.

The V call is TRBV25-1, the J call TRBJ2-7; D not resolved. The V end lost 4 bases, the J end lost 3 bases, and 10 bases lay between the germline ends. The germline V gene has CDR1 MGHDK and CDR2 SYGVNS. This CDR3 spans 13 amino acids. In nucleotides, the CDR3 is TGTGCCAGCAGTGTAACGACAAGCTACGAGCAGTACTTC. It yields the protein CASSVTTSYEQYF.

The rearrangement uses TRBV7-6 and TRBJ2-7; 8 positions match TRBD1. Germline V gene lookup returns CDR1 SGHVS and CDR2 FNYEAQ. The junction had 3 bases not matched to a gene; V was cut back by 3 bases and J by 8 bases. CDR3 size: 12 residues. Written as DNA, the CDR3 is TGTGCCAGCAGCTTTCCAGGGGGCCAGCAGTACTTC. Translating gives CASSFPGGQQYF.

The CDR3 DNA follows: TGTGCCAGCAGCCAACGCGGGGCTGGGGACAATGAGCAGTTCTTC. Protein: CASSQRGAGDNEQFF. The V gene is TRBV3-1 (or the pseudogene TRBV3-2), the J gene TRBJ2-1, with D perhaps TRBD2 (6 bases). This CDR3 comprises 15 residues. Trimming pared 2 bases from V and 5 bases from J, leaving 13 bases between. Germline V lookup: CDR1 LGHDT, CDR2 YNNKEL (reference sequence).

The V call is TRBV30, the J call TRBJ2-3, with a tentative D call TRBD2 (6 bases). CDR3 length: 17 amino acids. With 0 bases removed from V and 0 bases from J, the gap between germline ends came to 16 bases. Germline V CDR1 and CDR2: GTSNPN, SVGIG (reference sequence). The CDR3 DNA follows: TGTGCCTGGAGTGTAGTTGGGGGGTTTCCTAGCACAGATACGCAGTATTTT. Translation gives CAWSVVGGFPSTDTQYF.

This chain joins TRBV10-1 and TRBJ2-2; D not certain. CDR3 length: 14 residues. Germline V gene lookup returns CDR1 WNHNN and CDR2 SYGVQD (reference sequence). V was clipped by 0 bases and J by 6 bases, with 8 bases between them. The CDR3 DNA is TGCGCCAGCAGTGAGTCTCAGGTCCCCGGGGAGCTGTTTTTT. Encoded protein: CASSESQVPGELFF.

The rearrangement joins TRBV27 to TRBJ2-7; 8 bases are shared with TRBD1. This CDR3 contains 14 residues. The germline CDR1 and CDR2 sequences are MNHEY and SMNVEV (reference sequence). With V trimmed by 6 bases and J by 3 bases, 7 bases remained unmatched. The CDR3: CASRPGTGDYEQYF. CDR3 sequence (DNA): TGTGCCAGCAGACCCGGGACAGGCGACTACGAGCAGTACTTC.

The V gene is TRBV28, the J gene TRBJ1-2, with D possibly being TRBD1 (6 bases). The CDR3 is 13 amino acids. The germline gives CDR1 MDHEN, CDR2 SYDVKM. With 5 bases removed from V and 2 bases from J, the gap between germline ends came to 9 bases. Here the CDR3 DNA reads TGTGCCAGCAGTCTAACAGGGAACTATGGCTACACCTTC. Its protein product is CASSLTGNYGYTF.

The chain combines TRBV11-2 with TRBJ2-6; tentatively, D is TRBD1 (6 bases). Looked up from germline, CDR1 is SGHAT and CDR2 is FQNNGV. V was clipped by 4 bases and J by 0 bases, with 16 bases between them. This CDR3 contains 18 residues. CDR3 sequence reads: CASSSRQALTSGANVLTF. The CDR3 nucleotides read TGTGCCAGCAGCTCCCGACAGGCCCTAACCTCTGGGGCCAACGTCCTGACTTTC.

This clone was picked up a small number of times. This chain uses TRBV19 with TRBJ2-2; 7 nucleotides agree with TRBD2. V trimming: 0 bases; J trimming: 3 bases; junction bases outside the gene matches: 1. Germline V gene data show CDR1 as LNHDA and CDR2 as SQIVND (reference sequence). This CDR3 is built from 15 residues. CDR3 in DNA: TGTGCCAGTAGTATAGAGGGGAGGGACACCGGGGAGCTGTTTTTT. This sequence encodes CASSIEGRDTGELFF.

To note about this clone: The junction differs from germline at one of its ends, possibly a read error. The genes are TRBV11-2 and TRBJ2-4; D may be TRBD2 (6 bases). The germline CDR1 and CDR2 sequences are SGHAT and FQNNGV. The CDR3 spans 13 residues. The CDR3: CASSLFGGTRRHF. The CDR3 DNA is TGTGCCAGCAGCTTATTCGGCGGGACCAGGCGGCACTTC.

V usage is TRBV19 and J usage is TRBJ1-2; D gene ambiguous. The ends were cut back, 10 bases at V and 8 bases at J, with 23 bases in the middle. The CDR3 runs 14 residues. Looked up from germline, CDR1 is LNHDA and CDR2 is SQIVND (reference sequence). CDR3 region: CATQPKRWGGGYTF. The CDR3 DNA is TGTGCCACCCAACCAAAGAGATGGGGAGGCGGCTACACCTTC.

This sequence joins TRBV19 and TRBJ1-1; 7 bases line up with TRBD1. Looked up from germline, CDR1 is LNHDA and CDR2 is SQIVND (reference sequence). Losses at the gene ends were 10 bases for V and 1 base for J; bases not matched to a gene: 9. The CDR3 has 14 residues. CDR3 loop: CATTTGTANTEAFF. CDR3 nucleotide sequence: TGTGCCACCACAACCGGGACAGCGAACACTGAAGCTTTCTTT.

This clone was seen only once. The rearrangement joins TRBV3-1 (or the pseudogene TRBV3-2) to TRBJ2-3, with 8 nucleotides matching TRBD2. Per germline, CDR1 LGHDT and CDR2 YNNKEL (reference sequence). J was trimmed by 2 bases and V by 4 bases; bases with no gene match: 14. The CDR3 is 18 residues long. CDR3 bases: TGTGCCAGCAGCCCCTTTTGGGGTGGAGCGGGGGACACAGATACGCAGTATTTT. Its translation is CASSPFWGGAGDTDTQYF.

The chain combines TRBV7-8 with TRBJ1-5, with unresolved D. Germline lookup yields CDR1 SGHVS and CDR2 FQNEAQ. Trimming cost V 4 bases and J 7 bases, with 11 bases left between them. The CDR3 has 13 residues. CDR3 nucleotides: TGTGCCAGCAGCTCTCGGGTGCGCCAGCCCCAGCATTTT. Protein sequence: CASSSRVRQPQHF.

The CDR3 spells CASSEGQSYPYGYTF. Written as DNA, the CDR3 is TGTGCCAGCAGCGAGGGACAGTCCTACCCCTATGGCTACACCTTC. This chain uses TRBV7-2 with TRBJ1-2, with TRBD1 matching over 7 bases. The CDR3 totals 15 residues. After removal of 5 bases from V and 4 bases from J, the junction contained 10 bases not matched to a gene. Germline V gives CDR1 SGHTA, CDR2 FQGNSA.

The chain employs TRBV9 and TRBJ2-3, with D uncertain. The CDR3 runs 14 residues. Trimming left V 0 bases short and J 2 bases short, with 7 bases between. CDR1 and CDR2 (germline): SGDLS, YYNGEE. CDR3 in amino acids: CASSVAQYTDTQYF. CDR3 nucleotide sequence: TGTGCCAGCAGCGTAGCGCAGTACACAGATACGCAGTATTTT.

The chain combines TRBV28 with TRBJ2-3, with 8 nucleotides matching TRBD2. Germline V gene sequence: CDR1 MDHEN, CDR2 SYDVKM. V gave up 10 bases and J gave up 2 bases; unmatched junction bases: 5. This CDR3 is 13 amino acids long. CDR3 bases: TGTGCCACCAATAGCGGGGACACAGATACGCAGTATTTT. It is translated as CATNSGDTDTQYF. The full variable domain, in which reference TRBV28 and TRBJ2-3 provide the parts outside the CDR3, is DVKVTQSSRYLVKRTGEKVFLECVQDMDHENMFWYRQDPGLGLRLIYFSYDVKMKEKGDIPEGYSVSREKKERFSLILESASTNQTSMYLCATNSGDTDTQYFGPGTRLTVL.

The V and J genes are TRBV11-2 and TRBJ2-1, with 7 bases fitting TRBD2. The CDR3 consists of 14 residues. After removal of 4 bases from V and 7 bases from J, the junction contained 7 bases not matched to a gene. Germline V CDR1 and CDR2: SGHAT, FQNNGV. CDR3 region: CASSSTSGGNEQFF. The CDR3 region has the DNA TGTGCCAGCAGCTCTACCTCGGGAGGTAATGAGCAGTTCTTC.